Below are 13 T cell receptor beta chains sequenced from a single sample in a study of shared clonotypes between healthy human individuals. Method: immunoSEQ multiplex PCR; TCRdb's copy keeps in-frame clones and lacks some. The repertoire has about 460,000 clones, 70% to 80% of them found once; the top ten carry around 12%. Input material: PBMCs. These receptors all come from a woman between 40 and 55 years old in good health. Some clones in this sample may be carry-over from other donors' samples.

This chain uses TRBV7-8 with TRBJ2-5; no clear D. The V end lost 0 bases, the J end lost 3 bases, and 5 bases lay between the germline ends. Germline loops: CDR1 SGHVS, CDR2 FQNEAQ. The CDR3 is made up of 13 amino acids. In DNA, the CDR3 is TGTGCCAGCAGCTTAGCTCTAGAAGAGACCCAGTACTTC. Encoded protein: CASSLALEETQYF.

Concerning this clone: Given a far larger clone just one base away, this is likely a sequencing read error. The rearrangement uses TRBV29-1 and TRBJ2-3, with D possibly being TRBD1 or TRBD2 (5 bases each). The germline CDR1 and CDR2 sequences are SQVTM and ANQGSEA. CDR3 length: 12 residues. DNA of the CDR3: TGCAGCGTTGGTCGGGACGAAGATACGCAGTGTTTT. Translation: CSVGRDEDTQCF.

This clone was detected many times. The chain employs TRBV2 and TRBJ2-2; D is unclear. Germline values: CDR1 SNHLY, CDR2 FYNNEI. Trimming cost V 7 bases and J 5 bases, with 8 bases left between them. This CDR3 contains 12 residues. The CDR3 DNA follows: TGTGCCAGCAATCTGGTGACCGGGGAGCTGTTTTTT. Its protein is CASNLVTGELFF.

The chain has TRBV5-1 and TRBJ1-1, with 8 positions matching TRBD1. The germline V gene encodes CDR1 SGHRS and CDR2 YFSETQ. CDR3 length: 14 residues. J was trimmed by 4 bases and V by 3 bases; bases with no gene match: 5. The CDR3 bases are TGCGCCAGCAGCTCCAGGGGGCCGGGCACTGAAGCTTTCTTT. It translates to CASSSRGPGTEAFF.

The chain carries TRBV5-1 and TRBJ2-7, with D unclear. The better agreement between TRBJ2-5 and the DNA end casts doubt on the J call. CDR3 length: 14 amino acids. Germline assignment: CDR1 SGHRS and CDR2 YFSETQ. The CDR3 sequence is CASSLSKVGETQYF. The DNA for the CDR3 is TGCGCCAGCAGCTTGTCTAAAGTGGGAGAGACCCAGTACTTC.

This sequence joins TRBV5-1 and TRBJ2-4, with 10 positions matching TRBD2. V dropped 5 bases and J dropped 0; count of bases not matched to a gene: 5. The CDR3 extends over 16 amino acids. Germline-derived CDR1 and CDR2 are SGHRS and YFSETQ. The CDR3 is CASRLGLAVAKNIQYF. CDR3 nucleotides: TGCGCCAGCAGATTAGGACTAGCGGTAGCCAAAAACATTCAGTACTTC. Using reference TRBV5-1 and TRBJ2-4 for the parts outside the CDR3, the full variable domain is KAGVTQTPRYLIKTRGQQVTLSCSPISGHRSVSWYQQTPGQGLQFLFEYFSETQRNKGNFPGRFSGRQFSNSRSEMNVSTLELGDSALYLCASRLGLAVAKNIQYFGAGTRLSVL.

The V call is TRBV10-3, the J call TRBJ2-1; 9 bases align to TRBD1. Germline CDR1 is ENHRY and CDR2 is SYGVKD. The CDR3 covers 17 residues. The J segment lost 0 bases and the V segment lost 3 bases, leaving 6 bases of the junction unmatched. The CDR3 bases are TGTGCCATCAGTGATTCCTGGACAGGGGACTCCTACAATGAGCAGTTCTTC. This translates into CAISDSWTGDSYNEQFF.

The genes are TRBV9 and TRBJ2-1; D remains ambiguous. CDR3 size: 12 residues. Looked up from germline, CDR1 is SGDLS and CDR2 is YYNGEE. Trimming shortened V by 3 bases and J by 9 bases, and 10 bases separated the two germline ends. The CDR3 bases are TGTGCCAGCAGCGCCGAAGTCGGTGAGCAGTTCTTC. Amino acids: CASSAEVGEQFF.

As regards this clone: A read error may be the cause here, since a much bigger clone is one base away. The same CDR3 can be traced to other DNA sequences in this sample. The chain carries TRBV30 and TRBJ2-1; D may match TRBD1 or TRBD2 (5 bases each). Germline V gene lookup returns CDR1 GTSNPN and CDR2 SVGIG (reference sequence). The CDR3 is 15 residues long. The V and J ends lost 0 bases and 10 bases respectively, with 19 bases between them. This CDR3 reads CAWSVPQGVRNEQFF. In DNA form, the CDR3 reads TGTGCCTGGAGTGTTCCCCAGGGAGTCCGAAACGAGCAGTTCTTC.

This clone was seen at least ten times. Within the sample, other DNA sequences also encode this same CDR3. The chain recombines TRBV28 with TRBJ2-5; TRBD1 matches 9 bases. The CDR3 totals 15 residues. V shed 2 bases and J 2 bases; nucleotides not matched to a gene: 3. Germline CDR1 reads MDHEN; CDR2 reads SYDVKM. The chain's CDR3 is CASSLPGQGQETQYF. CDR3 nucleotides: TGTGCCAGCAGTTTACCTGGACAGGGGCAAGAGACCCAGTACTTC.

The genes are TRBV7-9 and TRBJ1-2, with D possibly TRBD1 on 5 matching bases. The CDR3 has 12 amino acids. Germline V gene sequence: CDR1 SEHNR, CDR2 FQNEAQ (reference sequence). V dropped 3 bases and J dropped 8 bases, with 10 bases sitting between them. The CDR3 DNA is TGTGCCAGCAGCTTGGGGACCTTAGGCTACACCTTC. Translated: CASSLGTLGYTF. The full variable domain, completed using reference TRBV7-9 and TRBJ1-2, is DTGVSQNPRHKITKRGQNVTFRCDPISEHNRLYWYRQTLGQGPEFLTYFQNEAQLEKSRLLSDRFSAERPKGSFSTLEIQRTEQGDSAMYLCASSLGTLGYTFGSGTRLTVV.

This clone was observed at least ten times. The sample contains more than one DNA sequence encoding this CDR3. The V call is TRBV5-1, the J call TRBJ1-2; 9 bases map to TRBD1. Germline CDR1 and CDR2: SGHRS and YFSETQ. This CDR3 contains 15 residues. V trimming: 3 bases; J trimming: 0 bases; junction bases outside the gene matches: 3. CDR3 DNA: TGCGCCAGCAGCTATGGGACAGGGACTAACTATGGCTACACCTTC. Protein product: CASSYGTGTNYGYTF.

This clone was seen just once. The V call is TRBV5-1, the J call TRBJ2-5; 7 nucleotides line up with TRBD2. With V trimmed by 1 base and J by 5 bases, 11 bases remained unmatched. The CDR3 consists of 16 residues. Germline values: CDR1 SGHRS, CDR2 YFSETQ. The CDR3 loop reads CASSLLKGRERETQYF. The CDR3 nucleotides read TGCGCCAGCAGCTTGCTTAAAGGGCGGGAGAGGGAGACCCAGTACTTC.